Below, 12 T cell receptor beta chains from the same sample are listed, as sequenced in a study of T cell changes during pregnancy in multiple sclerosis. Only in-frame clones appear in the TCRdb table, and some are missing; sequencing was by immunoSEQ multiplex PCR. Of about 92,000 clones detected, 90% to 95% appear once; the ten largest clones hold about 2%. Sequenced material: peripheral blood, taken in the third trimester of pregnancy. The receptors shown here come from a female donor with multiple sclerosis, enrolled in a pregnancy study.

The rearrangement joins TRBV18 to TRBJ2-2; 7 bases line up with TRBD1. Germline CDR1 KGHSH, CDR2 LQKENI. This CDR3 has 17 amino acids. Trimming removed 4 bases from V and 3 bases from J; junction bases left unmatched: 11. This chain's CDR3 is CASSRTLGGSDTGELFF. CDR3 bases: TGTGCCAGCTCACGGACCCTAGGGGGCTCGGACACCGGGGAGCTGTTTTTT.

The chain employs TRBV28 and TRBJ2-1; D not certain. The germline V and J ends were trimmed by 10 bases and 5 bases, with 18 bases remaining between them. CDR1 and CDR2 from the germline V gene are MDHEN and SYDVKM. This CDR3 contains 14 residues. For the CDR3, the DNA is TGTGCCATCATCGACTCCCGCTTTAACAATGAGCAGTTCTTC. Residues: CAIIDSRFNNEQFF.

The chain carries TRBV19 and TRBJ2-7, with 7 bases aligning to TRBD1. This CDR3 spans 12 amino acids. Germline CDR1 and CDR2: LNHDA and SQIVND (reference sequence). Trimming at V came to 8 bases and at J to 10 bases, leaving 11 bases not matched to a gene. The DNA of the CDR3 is TGTGCCAGTCGTCCCCCAACAGGGGACCAGTACTTC. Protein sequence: CASRPPTGDQYF.

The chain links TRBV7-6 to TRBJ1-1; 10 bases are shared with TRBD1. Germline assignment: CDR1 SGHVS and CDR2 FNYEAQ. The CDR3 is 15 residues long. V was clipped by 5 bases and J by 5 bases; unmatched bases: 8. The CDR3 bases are TGTGCCAGCAGCCCCCGACAGGGGGCAAGAACTGAAGCTTTCTTT. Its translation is CASSPRQGARTEAFF.

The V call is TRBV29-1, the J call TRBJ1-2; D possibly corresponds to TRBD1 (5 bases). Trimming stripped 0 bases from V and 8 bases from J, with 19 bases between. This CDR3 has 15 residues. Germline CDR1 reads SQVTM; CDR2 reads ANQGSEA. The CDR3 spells CSVEDPAGRVGGYTF. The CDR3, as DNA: TGCAGCGTTGAAGATCCGGCAGGCAGGGTTGGAGGCTACACCTTC.

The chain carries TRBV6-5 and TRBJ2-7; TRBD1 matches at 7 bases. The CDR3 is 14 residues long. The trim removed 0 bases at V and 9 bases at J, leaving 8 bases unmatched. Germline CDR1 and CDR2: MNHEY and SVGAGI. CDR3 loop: CASSYSTRDSGQYF. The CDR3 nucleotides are TGTGCCAGCAGTTACTCGACCCGGGACAGTGGGCAGTACTTC.

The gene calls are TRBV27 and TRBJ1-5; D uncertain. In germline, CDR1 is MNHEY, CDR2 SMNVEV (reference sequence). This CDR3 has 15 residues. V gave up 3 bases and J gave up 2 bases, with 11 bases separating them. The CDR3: CASSFISGGNQPQHF. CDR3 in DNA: TGTGCCAGCAGTTTCATCAGCGGGGGCAATCAGCCCCAGCATTTT.

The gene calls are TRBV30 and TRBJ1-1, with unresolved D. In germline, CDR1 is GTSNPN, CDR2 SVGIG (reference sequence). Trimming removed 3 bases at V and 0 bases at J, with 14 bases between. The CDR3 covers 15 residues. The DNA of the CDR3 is TGTGCCTGGAGCGGAGGCAGCCTCATGAACACTGAAGCTTTCTTT. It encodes CAWSGGSLMNTEAFF.

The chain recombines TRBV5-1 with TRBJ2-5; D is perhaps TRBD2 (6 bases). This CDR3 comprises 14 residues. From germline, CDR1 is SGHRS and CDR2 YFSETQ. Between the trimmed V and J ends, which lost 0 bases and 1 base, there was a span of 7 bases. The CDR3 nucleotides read TGCGCCAGCAGCTTGGCCGGGGGCCAAGAGACCCAGTACTTC. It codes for CASSLAGGQETQYF.

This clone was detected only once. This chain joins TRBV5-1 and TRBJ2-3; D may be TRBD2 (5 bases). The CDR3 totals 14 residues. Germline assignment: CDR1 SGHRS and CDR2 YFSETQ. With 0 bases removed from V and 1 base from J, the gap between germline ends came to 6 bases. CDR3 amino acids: CASSLGSGTDTQYF. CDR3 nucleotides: TGCGCCAGCAGCTTGGGTAGCGGCACAGATACGCAGTATTTT. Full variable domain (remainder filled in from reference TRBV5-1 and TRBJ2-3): KAGVTQTPRYLIKTRGQQVTLSCSPISGHRSVSWYQQTPGQGLQFLFEYFSETQRNKGNFPGRFSGRQFSNSRSEMNVSTLELGDSALYLCASSLGSGTDTQYFGPGTRLTVL.

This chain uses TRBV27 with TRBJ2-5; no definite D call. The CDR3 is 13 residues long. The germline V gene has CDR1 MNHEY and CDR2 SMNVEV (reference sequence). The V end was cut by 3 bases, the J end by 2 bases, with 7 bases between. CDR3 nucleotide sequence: TGTGCCAGCAGTTTGGCGGTACAAGAGACCCAGTACTTC. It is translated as CASSLAVQETQYF.

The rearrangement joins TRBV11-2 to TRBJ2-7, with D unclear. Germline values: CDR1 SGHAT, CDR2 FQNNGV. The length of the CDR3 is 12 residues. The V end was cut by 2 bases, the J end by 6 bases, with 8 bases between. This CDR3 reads CASSLISREQYF. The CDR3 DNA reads TGTGCCAGCAGCTTAATCAGTCGCGAGCAGTACTTC.